This TCR beta chain was profiled in a study of CD8+CD57+ T cells in acquired aplastic anemia. Whole-study context: DNA from sorted CD4+ and CD8+ cells averaged around 3 ug.

According to the study, genomic DNA was the template for TCR beta VDJ and CDR3 profiling. One entry per CDR3 protein results from TCRdb running MiXCR on the reads. The table includes approximately 200,000 distinct CDR3 sequences, 55% to 70% detected once. The sample comprised sorted CD4+, CD8+, or CD8+CD57+ T cells (not recorded which) from PBMCs. The TCR originated in a human donor with severe aplastic anemia or a healthy control (not recorded which).

CDR3 nucleotides: TGTGCCAGCAGCCCCCCCGGGGATACGCAGTATTTT. Protein product: CASSPPGDTQYF. This chain uses TRBV7-9 with TRBJ2-3, with D unclear. The V gene's germline CDR1 is SEHNR and CDR2 FQNEAQ (reference sequence). The ends were cut back, 5 bases at V and 6 bases at J, with 9 bases in the middle. The CDR3 extends over 12 amino acids.